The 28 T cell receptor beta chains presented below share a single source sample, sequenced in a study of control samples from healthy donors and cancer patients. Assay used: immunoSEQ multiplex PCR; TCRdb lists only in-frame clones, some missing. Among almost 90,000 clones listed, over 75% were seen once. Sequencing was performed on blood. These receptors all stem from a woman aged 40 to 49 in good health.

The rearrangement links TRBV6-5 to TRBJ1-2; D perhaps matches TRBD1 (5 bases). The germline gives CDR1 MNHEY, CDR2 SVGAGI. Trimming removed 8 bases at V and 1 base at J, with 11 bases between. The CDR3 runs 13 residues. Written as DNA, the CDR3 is TGTGCCAGCCATAAGGGGAATAACTATGGCTACACCTTC. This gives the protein CASHKGNNYGYTF.

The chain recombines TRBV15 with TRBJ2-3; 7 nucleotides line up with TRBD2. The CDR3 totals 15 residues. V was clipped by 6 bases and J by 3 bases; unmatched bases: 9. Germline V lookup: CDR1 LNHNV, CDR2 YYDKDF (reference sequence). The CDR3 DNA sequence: TGTGCCACCAGTTCTTGGACGGGGGGTACAGATACGCAGTATTTT. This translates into CATSSWTGGTDTQYF.

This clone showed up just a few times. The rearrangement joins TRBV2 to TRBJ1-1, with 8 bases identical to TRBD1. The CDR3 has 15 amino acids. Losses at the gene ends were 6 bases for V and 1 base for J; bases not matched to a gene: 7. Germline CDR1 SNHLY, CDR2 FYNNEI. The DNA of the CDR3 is TGTGCCAGCAGCGGTAACAGGGGGAGGAACACTGAAGCTTTCTTT. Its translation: CASSGNRGRNTEAFF.

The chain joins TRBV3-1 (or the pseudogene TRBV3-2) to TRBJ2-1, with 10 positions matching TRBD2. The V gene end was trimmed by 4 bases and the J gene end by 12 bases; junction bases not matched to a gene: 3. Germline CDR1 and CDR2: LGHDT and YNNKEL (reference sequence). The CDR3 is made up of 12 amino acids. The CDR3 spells CASSPTSGRQFF. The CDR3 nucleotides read TGTGCCAGCAGCCCGACTAGCGGGCGGCAGTTCTTC.

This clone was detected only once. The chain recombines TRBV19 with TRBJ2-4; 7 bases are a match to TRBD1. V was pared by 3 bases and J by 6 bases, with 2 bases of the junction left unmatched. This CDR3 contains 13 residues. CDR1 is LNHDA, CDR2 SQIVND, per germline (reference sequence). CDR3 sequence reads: CASSMGDRNIQYF. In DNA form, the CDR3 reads TGTGCCAGTAGTATGGGGGACAGAAACATTCAGTACTTC.

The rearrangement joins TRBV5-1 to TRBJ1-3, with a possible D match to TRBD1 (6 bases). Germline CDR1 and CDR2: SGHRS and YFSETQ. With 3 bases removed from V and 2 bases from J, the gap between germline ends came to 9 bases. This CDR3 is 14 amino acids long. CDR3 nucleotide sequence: TGCGCCAGCAGCTCCGGGACAACTGGAAACACCATATATTTT. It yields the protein CASSSGTTGNTIYF.

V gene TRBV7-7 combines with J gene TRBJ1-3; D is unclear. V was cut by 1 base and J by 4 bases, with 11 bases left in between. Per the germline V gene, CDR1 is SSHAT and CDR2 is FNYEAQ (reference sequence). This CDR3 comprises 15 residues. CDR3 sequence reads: CASSLGPGTGNTIYF. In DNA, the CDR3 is TGTGCCAGCAGCTTAGGCCCGGGTACGGGAAACACCATATATTTT.

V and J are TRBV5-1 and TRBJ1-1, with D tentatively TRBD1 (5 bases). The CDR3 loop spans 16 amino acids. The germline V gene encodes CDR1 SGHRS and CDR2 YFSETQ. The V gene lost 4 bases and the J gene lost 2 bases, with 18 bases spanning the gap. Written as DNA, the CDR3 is TGCGCCAGCAGCCCGGGGGGGACCACGAGAAACACTGAAGCTTTCTTT. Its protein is CASSPGGTTRNTEAFF.

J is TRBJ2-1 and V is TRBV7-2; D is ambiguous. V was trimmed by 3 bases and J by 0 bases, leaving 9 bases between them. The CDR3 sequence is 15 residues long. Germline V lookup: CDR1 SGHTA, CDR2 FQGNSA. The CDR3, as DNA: TGTGCCAGCAGCTTCCCAAGTGGCTCCTACAATGAGCAGTTCTTC. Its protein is CASSFPSGSYNEQFF.

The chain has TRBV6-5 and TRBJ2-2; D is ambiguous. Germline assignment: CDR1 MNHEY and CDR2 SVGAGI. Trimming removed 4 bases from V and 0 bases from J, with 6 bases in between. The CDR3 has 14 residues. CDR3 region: CASSWGTNTGELFF. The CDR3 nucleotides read TGTGCCAGCAGTTGGGGAACGAACACCGGGGAGCTGTTTTTT.

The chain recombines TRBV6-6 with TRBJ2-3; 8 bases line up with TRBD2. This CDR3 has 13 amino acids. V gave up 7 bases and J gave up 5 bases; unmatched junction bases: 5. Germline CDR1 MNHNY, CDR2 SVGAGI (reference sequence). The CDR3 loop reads CASTGGALDTQYF. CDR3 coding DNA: TGTGCCAGCACCGGGGGGGCCTTAGATACGCAGTATTTT.

CDR3 nucleotide sequence: TGCGCCAGCAGCTCTACAGGGGCGAAGGGTTATGGCTACACCTTC. This translates into CASSSTGAKGYGYTF. This chain uses TRBV5-1 with TRBJ1-2, with 7 bases that match TRBD1. Germline V lookup: CDR1 SGHRS, CDR2 YFSETQ. CDR3 size: 15 residues. V dropped 3 bases and J dropped 5; count of bases not matched to a gene: 10.

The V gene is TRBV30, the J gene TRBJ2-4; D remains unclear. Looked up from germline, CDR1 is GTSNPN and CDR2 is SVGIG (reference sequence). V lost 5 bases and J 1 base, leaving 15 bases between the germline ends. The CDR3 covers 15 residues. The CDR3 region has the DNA TGTGCCTGGGTGACCGTTGAGGAGGCCAAAAACATTCAGTACTTC. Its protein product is CAWVTVEEAKNIQYF.

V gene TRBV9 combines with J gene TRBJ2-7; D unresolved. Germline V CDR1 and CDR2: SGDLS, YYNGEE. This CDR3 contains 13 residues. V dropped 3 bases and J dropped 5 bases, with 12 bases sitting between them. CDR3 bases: TGTGCCAGCAGCGATGCGGCGTTAAACGAGCAGTACTTC. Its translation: CASSDAALNEQYF.

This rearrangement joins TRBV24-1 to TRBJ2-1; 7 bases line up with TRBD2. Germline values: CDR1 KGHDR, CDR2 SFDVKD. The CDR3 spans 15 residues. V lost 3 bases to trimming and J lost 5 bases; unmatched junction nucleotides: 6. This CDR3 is CATSDGGDGDNEQFF. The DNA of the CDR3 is TGTGCCACCAGTGATGGGGGGGATGGGGACAATGAGCAGTTCTTC.

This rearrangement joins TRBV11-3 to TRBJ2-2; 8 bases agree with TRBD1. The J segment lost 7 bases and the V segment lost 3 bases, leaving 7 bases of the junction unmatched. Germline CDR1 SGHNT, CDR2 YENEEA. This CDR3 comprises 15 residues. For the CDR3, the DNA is TGTGCCAGCAGCTTTGGACAGGGAACTCGCGGGGAGCTGTTTTTT. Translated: CASSFGQGTRGELFF.

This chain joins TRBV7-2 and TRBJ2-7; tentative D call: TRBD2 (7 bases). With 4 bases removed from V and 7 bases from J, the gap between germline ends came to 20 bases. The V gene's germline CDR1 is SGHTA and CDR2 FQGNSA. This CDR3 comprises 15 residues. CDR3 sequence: CASSSMGGASGEQYF. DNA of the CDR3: TGTGCCAGCAGCTCGATGGGGGGGGCCAGTGGGGAGCAGTACTTC.

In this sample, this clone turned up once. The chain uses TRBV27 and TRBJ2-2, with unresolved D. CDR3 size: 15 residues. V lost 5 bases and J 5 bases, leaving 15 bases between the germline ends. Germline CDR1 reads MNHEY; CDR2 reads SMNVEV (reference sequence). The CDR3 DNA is TGTGCCAGCAGTCCCGACCTTGTTCGGACCGGGGAGCTGTTTTTT. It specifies CASSPDLVRTGELFF.

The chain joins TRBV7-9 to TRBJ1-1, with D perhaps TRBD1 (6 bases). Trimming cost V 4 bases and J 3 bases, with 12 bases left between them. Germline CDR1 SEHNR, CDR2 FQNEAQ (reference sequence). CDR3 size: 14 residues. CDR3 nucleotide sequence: TGTGCCAGCAGCTCCCAGGGGTCTGACACTGAAGCTTTCTTT. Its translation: CASSSQGSDTEAFF. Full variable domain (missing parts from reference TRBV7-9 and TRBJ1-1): DTGVSQNPRHKITKRGQNVTFRCDPISEHNRLYWYRQTLGQGPEFLTYFQNEAQLEKSRLLSDRFSAERPKGSFSTLEIQRTEQGDSAMYLCASSSQGSDTEAFFGQGTRLTVV.

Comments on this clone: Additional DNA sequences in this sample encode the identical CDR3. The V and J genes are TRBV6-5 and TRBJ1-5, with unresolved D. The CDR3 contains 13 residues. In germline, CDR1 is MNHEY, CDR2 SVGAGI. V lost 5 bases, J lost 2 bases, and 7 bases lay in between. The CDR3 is CASSRGGNQPQHF. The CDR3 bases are TGTGCCAGCAGTCGGGGAGGCAATCAGCCCCAGCATTTT.

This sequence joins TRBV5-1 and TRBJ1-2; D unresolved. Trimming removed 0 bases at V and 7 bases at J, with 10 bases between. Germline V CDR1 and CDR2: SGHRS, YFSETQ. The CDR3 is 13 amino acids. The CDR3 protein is CASSLEGWGGYTF. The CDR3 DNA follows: TGCGCCAGCAGCTTGGAAGGGTGGGGTGGCTACACCTTC.

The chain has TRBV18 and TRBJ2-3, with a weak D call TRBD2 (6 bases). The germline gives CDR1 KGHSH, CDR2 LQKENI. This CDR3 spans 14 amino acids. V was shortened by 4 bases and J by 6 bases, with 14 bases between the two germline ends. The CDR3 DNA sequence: TGTGCCAGCTCACATACGGGACTGGGGGATACGCAGTATTTT. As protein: CASSHTGLGDTQYF.

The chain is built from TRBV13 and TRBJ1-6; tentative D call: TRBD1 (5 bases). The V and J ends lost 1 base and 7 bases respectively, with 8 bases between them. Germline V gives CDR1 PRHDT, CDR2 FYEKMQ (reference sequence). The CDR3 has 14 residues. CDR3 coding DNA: TGTGCCAGCAGCTTAGACCAGGGAAATTCACCCCTCCACTTT. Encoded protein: CASSLDQGNSPLHF.

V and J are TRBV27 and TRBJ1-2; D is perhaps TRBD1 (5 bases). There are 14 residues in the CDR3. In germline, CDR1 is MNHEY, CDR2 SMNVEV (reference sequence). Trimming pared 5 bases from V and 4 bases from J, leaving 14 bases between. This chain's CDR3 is CASSLTGDGYGYTF. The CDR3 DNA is TGTGCCAGCAGTCTCACAGGAGATGGCTATGGCTACACCTTC.

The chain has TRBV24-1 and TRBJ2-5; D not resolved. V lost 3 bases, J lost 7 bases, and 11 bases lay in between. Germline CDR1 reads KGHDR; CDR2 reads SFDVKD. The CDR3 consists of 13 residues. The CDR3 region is CATSDGVMATQYF. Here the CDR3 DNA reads TGTGCCACCAGTGATGGGGTAATGGCGACCCAGTACTTC.

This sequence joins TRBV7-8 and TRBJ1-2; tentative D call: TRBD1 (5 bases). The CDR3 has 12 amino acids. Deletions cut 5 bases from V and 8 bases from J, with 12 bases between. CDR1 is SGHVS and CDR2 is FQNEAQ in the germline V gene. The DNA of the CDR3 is TGTGCCAGCAGCCTTTTAGGGGAAGGCTACACCTTC. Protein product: CASSLLGEGYTF.

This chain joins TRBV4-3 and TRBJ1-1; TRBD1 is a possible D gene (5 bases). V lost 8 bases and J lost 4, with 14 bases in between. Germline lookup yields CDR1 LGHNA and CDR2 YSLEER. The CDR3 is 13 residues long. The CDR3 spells CASGVTGGTEAFF. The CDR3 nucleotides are TGCGCCAGCGGGGTTACCGGGGGCACTGAAGCTTTCTTT.

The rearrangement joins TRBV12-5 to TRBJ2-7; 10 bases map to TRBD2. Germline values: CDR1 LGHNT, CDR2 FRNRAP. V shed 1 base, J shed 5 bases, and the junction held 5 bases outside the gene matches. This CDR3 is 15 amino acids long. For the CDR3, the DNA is TGTGCTAGTGGTTTGGACCTAGCGGGGGTCGACGAGCAGTACTTC. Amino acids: CASGLDLAGVDEQYF.